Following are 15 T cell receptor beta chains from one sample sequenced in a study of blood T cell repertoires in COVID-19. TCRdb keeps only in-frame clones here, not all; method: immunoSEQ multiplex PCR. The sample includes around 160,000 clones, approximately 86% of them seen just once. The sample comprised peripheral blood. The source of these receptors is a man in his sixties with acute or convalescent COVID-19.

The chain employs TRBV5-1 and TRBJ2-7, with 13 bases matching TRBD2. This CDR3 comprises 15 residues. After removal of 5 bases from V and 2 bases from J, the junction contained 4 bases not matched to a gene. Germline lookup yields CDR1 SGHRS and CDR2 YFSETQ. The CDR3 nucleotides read TGCGCCAGCAGAGCCGGGACTAGCGGGACCTACGAGCAGTACTTC. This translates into CASRAGTSGTYEQYF.

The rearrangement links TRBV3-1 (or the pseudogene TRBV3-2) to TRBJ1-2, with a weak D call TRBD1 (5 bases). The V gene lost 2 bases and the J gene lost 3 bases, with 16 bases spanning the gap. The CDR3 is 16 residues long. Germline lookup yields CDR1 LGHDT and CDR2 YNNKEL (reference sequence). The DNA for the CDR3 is TGTGCCAGCAGCCAAAAGGGGCGTGAGAGATACTATGGCTACACCTTC. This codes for CASSQKGRERYYGYTF.

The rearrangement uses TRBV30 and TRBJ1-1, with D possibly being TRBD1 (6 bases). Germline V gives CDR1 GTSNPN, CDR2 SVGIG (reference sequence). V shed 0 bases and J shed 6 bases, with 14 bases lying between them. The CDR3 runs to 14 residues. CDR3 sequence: CAWSVWGHHSEAFF. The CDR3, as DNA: TGTGCCTGGAGTGTATGGGGACATCATTCTGAAGCTTTCTTT.

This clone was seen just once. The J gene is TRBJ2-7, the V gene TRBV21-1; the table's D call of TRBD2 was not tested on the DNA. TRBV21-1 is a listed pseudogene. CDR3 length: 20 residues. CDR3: CASSNVPPGGGSRGDYEQYF. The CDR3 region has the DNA TGTGCCAGCAGCAACGTTCCCCCCGGGGGCGGGTCGCGGGGGGACTACGAGCAGTACTTC.

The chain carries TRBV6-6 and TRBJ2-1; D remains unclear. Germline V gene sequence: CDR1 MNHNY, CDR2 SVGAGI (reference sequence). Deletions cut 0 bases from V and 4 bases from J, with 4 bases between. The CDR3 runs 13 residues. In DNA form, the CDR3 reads TGTGCCAGCAGTTACTCCCGTTACAATGAGCAGTTCTTC. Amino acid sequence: CASSYSRYNEQFF.

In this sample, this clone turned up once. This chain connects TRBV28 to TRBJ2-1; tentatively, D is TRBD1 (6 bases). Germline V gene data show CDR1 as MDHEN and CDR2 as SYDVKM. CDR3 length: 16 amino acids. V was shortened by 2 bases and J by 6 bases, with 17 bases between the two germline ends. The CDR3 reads CASSLAPGQRSNEQFF. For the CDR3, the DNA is TGTGCCAGCAGTTTAGCCCCCGGACAGAGGAGCAATGAGCAGTTCTTC.

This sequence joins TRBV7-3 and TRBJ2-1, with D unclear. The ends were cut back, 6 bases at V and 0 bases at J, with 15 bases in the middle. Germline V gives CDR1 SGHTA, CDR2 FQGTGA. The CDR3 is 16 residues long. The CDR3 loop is CASRPDSGSSYNEQFF. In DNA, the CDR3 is TGTGCCAGCAGACCTGACTCGGGTAGCTCCTACAATGAGCAGTTCTTC.

This CDR3 reads CASSTAPRPGGGNTEAFF. The DNA of the CDR3 is TGTGCCAGCAGTACAGCCCCCCGGCCTGGGGGGGGGAACACTGAAGCTTTCTTT. The gene calls are TRBV2 and TRBJ1-1; D perhaps matches TRBD1 (5 bases). Trimming pared 5 bases from V and 1 base from J, leaving 23 bases between. Looked up from germline, CDR1 is SNHLY and CDR2 is FYNNEI. The CDR3 is 18 residues long.

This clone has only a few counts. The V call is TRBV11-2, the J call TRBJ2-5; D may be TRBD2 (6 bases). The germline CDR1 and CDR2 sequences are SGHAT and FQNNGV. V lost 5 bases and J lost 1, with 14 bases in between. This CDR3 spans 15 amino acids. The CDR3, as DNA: TGTGCCAGCAGCCCCTCGGGAGATCCCCAAGAGACCCAGTACTTC. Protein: CASSPSGDPQETQYF.

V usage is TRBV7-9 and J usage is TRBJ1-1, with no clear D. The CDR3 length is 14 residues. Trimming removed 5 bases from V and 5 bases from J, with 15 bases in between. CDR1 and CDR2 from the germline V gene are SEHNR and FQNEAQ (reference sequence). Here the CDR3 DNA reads TGTGCCAGCAGCCAATCCCCCAGGAATACTGAAGCTTTCTTT. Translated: CASSQSPRNTEAFF.

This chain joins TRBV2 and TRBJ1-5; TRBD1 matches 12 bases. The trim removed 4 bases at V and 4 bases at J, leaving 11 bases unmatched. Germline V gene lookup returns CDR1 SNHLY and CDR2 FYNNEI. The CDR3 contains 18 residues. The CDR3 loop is CASSVLPGQGARNQPQHF. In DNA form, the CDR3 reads TGTGCCAGCAGTGTTCTGCCGGGACAGGGGGCCAGGAATCAGCCCCAGCATTTT.

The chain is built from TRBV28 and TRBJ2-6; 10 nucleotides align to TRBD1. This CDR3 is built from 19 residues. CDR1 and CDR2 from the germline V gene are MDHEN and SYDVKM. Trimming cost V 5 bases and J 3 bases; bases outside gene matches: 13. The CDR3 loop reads CASSHPGWDRGDGANVLTF. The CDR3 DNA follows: TGTGCCAGCAGTCACCCAGGTTGGGACAGGGGAGATGGGGCCAACGTCCTGACTTTC.

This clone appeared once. CDR3 sequence: CASSPPHRGGSGELFF. CDR3 in DNA: TGTGCCAGCTCACCACCCCACAGGGGCGGTAGCGGGGAGCTGTTTTTT. This chain links TRBV18 with TRBJ2-2; TRBD1 matches at 7 bases. The CDR3 has 16 amino acids. Looked up from germline, CDR1 is KGHSH and CDR2 is LQKENI. V gave up 0 bases and J gave up 7 bases; unmatched junction bases: 8.

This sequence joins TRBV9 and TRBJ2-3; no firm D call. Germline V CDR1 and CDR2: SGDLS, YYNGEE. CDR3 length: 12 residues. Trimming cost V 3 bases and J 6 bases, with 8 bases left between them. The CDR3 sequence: CASSASRDTQYF. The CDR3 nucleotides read TGTGCCAGCAGCGCATCCCGGGATACGCAGTATTTT.

The CDR3: CASSVTGGQGYGYTF. The CDR3 DNA follows: TGTGCCAGCAGCGTAACCGGAGGACAGGGCTATGGCTACACCTTC. The genes are TRBV9 and TRBJ1-2, with TRBD1 matching over 8 bases. The germline V gene encodes CDR1 SGDLS and CDR2 YYNGEE. The ends lost 1 base at V and 4 bases at J; junction bases unmatched: 6. The length of the CDR3 is 15 residues.